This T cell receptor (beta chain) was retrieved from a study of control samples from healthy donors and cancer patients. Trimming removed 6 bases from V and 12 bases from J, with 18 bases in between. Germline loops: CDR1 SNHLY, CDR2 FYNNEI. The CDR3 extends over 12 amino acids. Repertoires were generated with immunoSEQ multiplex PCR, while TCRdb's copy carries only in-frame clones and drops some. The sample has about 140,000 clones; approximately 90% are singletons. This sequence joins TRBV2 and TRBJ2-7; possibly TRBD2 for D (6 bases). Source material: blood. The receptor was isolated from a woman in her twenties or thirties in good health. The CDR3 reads CASSGSTGEGYF. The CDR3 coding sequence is TGTGCCAGCAGCGGGAGTACGGGTGAAGGGTACTTC. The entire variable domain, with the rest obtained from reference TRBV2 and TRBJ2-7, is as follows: EPEVTQTPSHQVTQMGQEVILRCVPISNHLYFYWYRQILGQKVEFLVSFYNNEISEKSEIFDDQFSVERPDGSNFTLKIRSTKLEDSAMYFCASSGSTGEGYFGPGTRLTVT.